The rows below give T cell receptor beta chains drawn from one sample of a study of blood T cell repertoires in COVID-19. Profiling relied on immunoSEQ multiplex PCR, and the TCRdb table lists in-frame clones only, not all of them. Counted here are nearly 110,000 clones, 80% to 90% occurring once; the ten biggest clones make up 4.5% to 6%. Material for sequencing was peripheral blood. The receptors stem from a man in his forties with active or convalescent COVID-19. CDR3s include the opening cysteine and the closing phenylalanine or tryptophan.

TRBV18 | CASSPPGTGQYSNQPQHF
TRBV21-1 | CASNPEGPGLAGNTIYF
TRBV15 | CATSRDPGLNTEAFF
TRBV5-6 | CASSPKLTYEQYF
TRBV5-4 | CASSLGQGIDQPQHF
TRBV7-2 | CASSPVMATQYF
TRBV7-9 | CASSLWTTETQYF
TRBV28 | CASSIGTGPYEQYF
TRBV6-4 | CASNITPTGIAGKGQFF
TRBV11-3 | CASSRDWAGTQYF
TRBV7-3 | CASSLVMAGGSTGELFF
TRBV9 | CASSPPWAPNEQFF
TRBV19 | CASREGREAFF
TRBV6-5 | CASSRDHSGNTIYF
TRBV24-1 | CATMRQGELFF
TRBV5-5 | CASSLGGTGSGEQFF
TRBV7-9 | CASAPGTASNQPQHF
TRBV19 | CATLTNRGNQPQHF
TRBV18 | CASSPVGGGTDTQYF
TRBV7-6 | CASSSDRSTEAFF
TRBV7-9 | CASSSRGGDTQYF
TRBV18 | CASSPGTGGGEGEKLFF
TRBV4-3 | CASSHPNDGGNGYTF
TRBV10-2 | CASSLNNEQFF
TRBV2 | CASHGPFGTEAFF
TRBV24-1 | CATGARDRDSHEQFF
TRBV18 | CASSPQTAGGYGYTF
TRBV19 | CASSIVSGGIYTGELFF
TRBV3-1/TRBV3-2 | CASSQRGTQYF
TRBV18 | CASSPPGGMAEAFF
TRBV5-1 | CASRGGLSEKLFF
TRBV28 | CASSLRARTDTQYF
TRBV28 | CASSLWTRGYTF
TRBV5-1 | CASSLLTGGRTEAFF
TRBV28 | CASSPLGDTGELFF
TRBV29-1 | CSAGAGSYEQYF
TRBV30 | CAWSVRGTGFYNEQFF
TRBV3-1/TRBV3-2 | CASSQANGGYEQYF
TRBV4-1 | CASSQDSPPRAGGRNEQFF
TRBV28 | CASSLFPTRNYGYTF
TRBV7-2 | CASSHTPTGGEGETQYF
TRBV2 | CASSSNSVYNLFF
TRBV19 | CASSMTGGIDEQYF
TRBV15 | CATSREWAGGAYEQYF
TRBV11-2 | CASSPLNIQYF
TRBV5-6 | CASSLGRAQETQYF
TRBV5-1 | CASTLDRPNTGELFF
TRBV2 | CASSQTGDRGQPQHF
TRBV10-3 | CALQEGREYEQYF
TRBV19 | CASSIGWDRLNTEAFF
TRBV19 | CASRWGRGTEAFF
TRBV3-1/TRBV3-2 | CASSPSGQPNTEAFF
TRBV5-1 | CASSLGGGETDTQYF
TRBV27 | CASSLFAGDFQETQYF
TRBV5-1 | CASSHGQAGYTF
TRBV6-2/TRBV6-3 | CASSIRTIRREQYF
TRBV5-1 | CAGRQGAHTEAFF
TRBV7-2 | CASSLRQGSQPQHF
TRBV5-1 | CASSLAFTEAFF
TRBV9 | CASSVSLGGNYNEQFF